Listed below are T cell receptor beta chains from one sample, sequenced in a study of blood T cell repertoires in COVID-19. The data were produced by immunoSEQ multiplex PCR, yet TCRdb's version contains in-frame clones alone and is incomplete. The sample includes 250,000 to 350,000 clones, around 85% seen only once; the top ten take 6% to 7%. The sample taken for sequencing was PBMCs or T cells enriched from blood (not recorded which). These receptors all stem from a woman in her thirties or forties who had recovered from COVID-19. The CDR3 runs from the conserved cysteine through the conserved F or W. D genes are given only for firm matches. Rows may omit the clone size; those that give it use once, few, many or a size class.

j_call clone_size v_call d_call cdr3_aa cdr3_nt
TRBJ2-1 - TRBV10-3 TRBD2 CATQGRGAGEGEQFF TGTGCCACCCAGGGCCGTGGGGCGGGAGAGGGTGAGCAGTTCTTC
TRBJ2-3 - TRBV6-9 - CASSYGYGSTDTQYF TGTGCCAGCAGTTACGGGTACGGAAGCACAGATACGCAGTATTTT
TRBJ2-7 once TRBV13 TRBD1 CASSIRTGAYEQYF TGTGCCAGCAGCATAAGGACAGGGGCCTACGAGCAGTACTTC
TRBJ2-3 - TRBV3-1/TRBV3-2 TRBD2 CASRLAGGSTDTQYF TGTGCCAGTAGACTAGCGGGAGGTAGCACAGATACGCAGTATTTT
TRBJ2-5 - TRBV3-1/TRBV3-2 TRBD2 CASSPPSGQETQYF TGTGCCAGCAGCCCCCCTAGCGGCCAAGAGACCCAGTACTTC
TRBJ2-2 - TRBV7-2 - CASSPKERSTGELFF TGTGCCAGCAGCCCGAAGGAGAGAAGCACCGGGGAGCTGTTTTTT
TRBJ2-5 - TRBV14 TRBD1 CASSHIPVTGFQETQYF TGTGCCAGCAGCCACATCCCTGTGACAGGGTTCCAAGAGACCCAGTACTTC
TRBJ1-5 - TRBV18 - CASSPTSGGNQPQHF TGTGCCAGCTCACCGACGAGCGGGGGCAATCAGCCCCAGCATTTT
TRBJ1-1 - TRBV27 - CASSPTLRDTEAFF TGTGCCAGCAGTCCGACACTTCGTGACACTGAAGCTTTCTTT
TRBJ1-4 - TRBV3-1/TRBV3-2 TRBD1 CASSLRTGSEKLFF TGTGCCAGCAGCTTGCGGACAGGGAGTGAAAAACTGTTTTTT
TRBJ2-3 - TRBV29-1 TRBD1 CSSSGDRVTDTQYF TGCAGCTCGTCGGGTGACAGGGTGACAGATACGCAGTATTTT
TRBJ2-2 - TRBV11-3 - CALPLWADTGELFF TGTGCCTTACCATTGTGGGCAGACACCGGGGAGCTGTTTTTT
TRBJ1-2 few TRBV28 TRBD1 CASTGTGGLASRYTF TGTGCCAGCACCGGGACAGGGGGCTTAGCCTCGCGCTACACCTTC
TRBJ2-3 few TRBV3-1/TRBV3-2 - CASSQVRGRTDTQYF TGTGCCAGCAGCCAAGTTAGAGGGCGCACAGATACGCAGTATTTT
TRBJ2-2 - TRBV7-9 TRBD1 CASSPNLRTGPTGELFF TGTGCCAGCAGCCCCAACCTCAGGACAGGGCCCACCGGGGAGCTGTTTTTT
TRBJ1-5 - TRBV10-3 - CAIGGDNQPQHF TGTGCCATTGGAGGTGACAATCAGCCCCAGCATTTT
TRBJ1-2 - TRBV9 - CASSVGAEDYGYTF TGTGCCAGCAGCGTAGGGGCAGAAGACTATGGCTACACCTTC
TRBJ1-6 - TRBV7-8 TRBD1 CASSSKTGINSPLHF TGTGCCAGCAGCTCTAAGACAGGGATTAATTCACCCCTCCACTTT
TRBJ2-6 - TRBV19 TRBD1 CATNSGTGVSGANVLTF TGTGCCACCAACTCGGGGACAGGAGTGTCTGGGGCCAACGTCCTGACTTTC
TRBJ2-6 few TRBV27 - CASSRTGAGANVLTF TGTGCCAGCAGCCGTACCGGGGCTGGGGCCAACGTCCTGACTTTC
TRBJ1-4 - TRBV19 - CASSIGPSNEKLFF TGTGCCAGTAGTATAGGGCCGTCGAATGAAAAACTGTTTTTT
TRBJ2-7 - TRBV3-1/TRBV3-2 TRBD1 CASSQGTGYEQYF TGTGCCAGCAGCCAGGGGACAGGCTACGAGCAGTACTTC
TRBJ1-5 - TRBV6-2/TRBV6-3 - CASSSRVSNQPQHF TGTGCCAGCAGCTCCAGGGTCAGCAATCAGCCCCAGCATTTT
TRBJ2-1 - TRBV7-6 TRBD1 CASARDRGRNEQFF TGTGCCAGCGCCCGGGACAGGGGGCGCAATGAGCAGTTCTTC
TRBJ2-3 - TRBV7-2 TRBD2 CASSLVGNPSGYTDTQYF TGTGCCAGCAGCTTAGTGGGGAATCCTAGCGGGTACACAGATACGCAGTATTTT
TRBJ2-5 - TRBV3-1/TRBV3-2 - CASSQDRGGETQYF TGTGCCAGCAGCCAAGACAGGGGAGGGGAGACCCAGTACTTC
TRBJ1-6 - TRBV6-5 - CAIRRQRDYQSPLHF TGTGCCATCCGGAGACAGCGGGACTACCAATCACCCCTCCACTTT
TRBJ2-3 once TRBV14 - CASSPSSSGSTDTQYF TGTGCCAGCAGCCCCAGCAGTTCCGGGAGCACAGATACGCAGTATTTT